A selection of T cell receptor beta chains follows, all from one sample in a study of yellow fever vaccine responses in identical twins. From the RT-PCR reads, TCRdb called clonotypes with MiXCR, one entry per CDR3 protein. The table lists roughly 6,900 distinct CDR3 sequences, 84% of them singletons. The source material was T cells from blood (PBMCs), unsorted or a sorted subset (not recorded which), sampled before or after yellow fever vaccination (not recorded which). The origin of the receptors is a woman under 30 who received the yellow fever vaccine. Both conserved end residues are part of each CDR3. D genes are given only for firm matches. Clone size appears in some rows only: once, few, many, or a class for an expanded clone.

v_gene: TRBV5-1
j_gene: TRBJ2-7
abundance: NA
d_gene: TRBD1
CDR3nt: TGCGCCAGCAGCTTCGGGACAGGCTACGAGCAGTACTTC
CDR3aa: CASSFGTGYEQYF

v_gene: TRBV20-1
j_gene: TRBJ2-7
abundance: NA
d_gene: NA
CDR3nt: TGCAGTGCTCCCTGGGCGGCGGAGCCCTCCTACGAGCAGTACTTC
CDR3aa: CSAPWAAEPSYEQYF

v_gene: TRBV7-3
j_gene: TRBJ2-2
abundance: NA
d_gene: TRBD1
CDR3nt: TGTGCCAGCAGCTTTGGGACAGTCGACACCGGGGAGCTGTTTTTT
CDR3aa: CASSFGTVDTGELFF

v_gene: TRBV4-3
j_gene: TRBJ2-2
abundance: NA
d_gene: NA
CDR3nt: TGCGCCAGCAGCCAAGAAAAGCGGCACACCGGGGAGCTGTTTTTT
CDR3aa: CASSQEKRHTGELFF

v_gene: TRBV27
j_gene: TRBJ2-3
abundance: NA
d_gene: NA
CDR3nt: TGTGCCAGCAGTTTATTCGGGGCCACAGATACGCAGTATTTT
CDR3aa: CASSLFGATDTQYF

v_gene: TRBV11-1
j_gene: TRBJ2-1
abundance: NA
d_gene: TRBD1
CDR3nt: TGTGCCAGCAGCTTGACAGGGACGGGAAACAATGAGCAGTTCTTC
CDR3aa: CASSLTGTGNNEQFF

v_gene: TRBV19
j_gene: TRBJ1-5
abundance: NA
d_gene: NA
CDR3nt: TGTGCCAGCTCCTTTGGCCTGGGGCACAATCAGCCCCAGCATTTT
CDR3aa: CASSFGLGHNQPQHF

v_gene: TRBV7-9
j_gene: TRBJ2-5
abundance: once
d_gene: NA
CDR3nt: TGTGCCAGCAGCTTGTGGGGCAGTGAAGAGACCCAGTACTTC
CDR3aa: CASSLWGSEETQYF

v_gene: TRBV5-4
j_gene: TRBJ2-3
abundance: NA
d_gene: TRBD2
CDR3nt: TGTGCCAGCAGCCCAAGACCGGGACTAGCAGCAGATACGCAGTATTTT
CDR3aa: CASSPRPGLAADTQYF

v_gene: TRBV11-2
j_gene: TRBJ2-1
abundance: few
d_gene: NA
CDR3nt: TGTGCCAGCAGCTTAGTTCCCCCGGGGAGTGAGCAGTTCTTC
CDR3aa: CASSLVPPGSEQFF

v_gene: TRBV11-2
j_gene: TRBJ2-1
abundance: NA
d_gene: NA
CDR3nt: TGTGCCAGTCGGCAAAACTCCTACAATGAGCAGTTCTTC
CDR3aa: CASRQNSYNEQFF

v_gene: TRBV13
j_gene: TRBJ1-4
abundance: NA
d_gene: TRBD1
CDR3nt: TGTGCCAGCAGGGCTCCGGACCAGGACAGGTTGTTTTTT
CDR3aa: CASRAPDQDRLFF

v_gene: TRBV4-2
j_gene: TRBJ2-1
abundance: NA
d_gene: TRBD2
CDR3nt: TGTGCCAGCAGCCAATTATTATCTAGCGGGATTGAGCAGTTCTTC
CDR3aa: CASSQLLSSGIEQFF

v_gene: TRBV15
j_gene: TRBJ2-1
abundance: NA
d_gene: NA
CDR3nt: TGTGCCACCAGCGTGTGGGGGCTCGAGAGCTCCTACAATGAGCAGTTCTTC
CDR3aa: CATSVWGLESSYNEQFF

v_gene: TRBV7-6
j_gene: TRBJ2-7
abundance: NA
d_gene: NA
CDR3nt: TGTGCCAGCAGCTTAGAGGCGAGAGAAGCCTACGAGCAGTACTTC
CDR3aa: CASSLEAREAYEQYF

v_gene: TRBV27
j_gene: TRBJ2-7
abundance: NA
d_gene: NA
CDR3nt: TGTGCCAGCAGTTCATCCCTAGTCTACGAGCAGTACTTC
CDR3aa: CASSSSLVYEQYF

v_gene: TRBV5-4
j_gene: TRBJ2-7
abundance: NA
d_gene: NA
CDR3nt: TGTGCCAGCAGCCTCGCCAACACCTACGAGCAGTACTTC
CDR3aa: CASSLANTYEQYF

v_gene: TRBV28
j_gene: TRBJ2-3
abundance: NA
d_gene: NA
CDR3nt: TGTGCCAGCAGACCGGGCCACGCAGATACGCAGTATTTT
CDR3aa: CASRPGHADTQYF

v_gene: TRBV4-1
j_gene: TRBJ2-1
abundance: NA
d_gene: NA
CDR3nt: TGCGCCAGCAGCCAAGATAGGCAGGGTCGGTACAATGAGCAGTTCTTC
CDR3aa: CASSQDRQGRYNEQFF

v_gene: TRBV5-6
j_gene: TRBJ2-1
abundance: NA
d_gene: TRBD2
CDR3nt: TGTGCCAGCAGCCTGACTAGCGGGGGCGAGCAGTTCTTC
CDR3aa: CASSLTSGGEQFF

v_gene: TRBV28
j_gene: TRBJ2-3
abundance: NA
d_gene: NA
CDR3nt: TGTGCCAGCAGTCAACGGGGGGCCCGCACAGATACGCAGTATTTT
CDR3aa: CASSQRGARTDTQYF

v_gene: TRBV7-9
j_gene: TRBJ1-5
abundance: NA
d_gene: NA
CDR3nt: TGTGCCAGCAGCTGGAACTATCAGCCCCAGCATTTT
CDR3aa: CASSWNYQPQHF

v_gene: TRBV29-1
j_gene: TRBJ2-7
abundance: NA
d_gene: NA
CDR3nt: TGCAGCGTTAGGAGGGACAGCGAATTATACGAGCAGTACTTC
CDR3aa: CSVRRDSELYEQYF

v_gene: TRBV7-2
j_gene: TRBJ2-7
abundance: few
d_gene: NA
CDR3nt: TGTGCCAGCGGAGAACAGGGTCTTTACGAGCAGTACTTC
CDR3aa: CASGEQGLYEQYF

v_gene: TRBV7-3
j_gene: TRBJ1-2
abundance: NA
d_gene: NA
CDR3nt: TGTGCCAGCGGTCCCTTCTACACCTTC
CDR3aa: CASGPFYTF

v_gene: TRBV28
j_gene: TRBJ1-6
abundance: once
d_gene: TRBD1
CDR3nt: TGTGCCAGCAGTTTAGGGACAGACTATTCACCCCTCCACTTT
CDR3aa: CASSLGTDYSPLHF

v_gene: TRBV10-3
j_gene: TRBJ2-1
abundance: NA
d_gene: NA
CDR3nt: TGTGCCATCAGTGACACAGGGAGCTCCTACAATGAGCAGTTCTTC
CDR3aa: CAISDTGSSYNEQFF

v_gene: TRBV11-2
j_gene: TRBJ2-5
abundance: NA
d_gene: NA
CDR3nt: TGTGCCAGCATTTTGTGGGCTATTGAGGGAGAGACCCAGTACTTC
CDR3aa: CASILWAIEGETQYF